These 22 T cell receptor beta chains came from one sample sequenced in a study of T cell clonotyping in hematopoietic cell transplantation. Clones were sequenced by immunoSEQ multiplex PCR, and TCRdb holds only the in-frame ones, with some missing. The sample carries about 7,700 clones, roughly 94% recorded once. The starting material was peripheral blood mononuclear cells, obtained 30 days after allogeneic stem cell transplant. The receptors derive from a male patient aged 55 to 69 who had an allogeneic stem cell transplant from an unrelated donor, so T cells may come from the graft donor. Some clones in this sample may be carry-over from other donors' samples.

The rearrangement uses TRBV6-4 and TRBJ2-2, with D possibly called TRBD1 or TRBD2 (5 bases each). The CDR3 extends over 14 amino acids. The V end lost 5 bases, the J end lost 3 bases, and 10 bases lay between the germline ends. The germline V gene has CDR1 MRHNA and CDR2 SNTAGT. The CDR3 sequence: CASSLRGDTGELFF. CDR3 nucleotides: TGTGCCAGCAGTTTGAGGGGAGACACCGGGGAGCTGTTTTTT.

This rearrangement joins TRBV19 to TRBJ2-7, with D possibly being TRBD2 (6 bases). This CDR3 has 12 residues. Germline CDR1 and CDR2: LNHDA and SQIVND (reference sequence). V lost 8 bases, J lost 2 bases, and 10 bases lay in between. The CDR3 here is CASGEDAYEQYF. The CDR3 coding sequence is TGTGCCAGTGGGGAGGACGCCTACGAGCAGTACTTC.

The gene calls are TRBV30 and TRBJ2-1, with D possibly being TRBD2 (6 bases). The ends were cut back, 8 bases at V and 0 bases at J, with 17 bases in the middle. The CDR3 has 15 amino acids. Germline V gene data show CDR1 as GTSNPN and CDR2 as SVGIG (reference sequence). The CDR3 DNA reads TGTGCCGGGGAGGCAGCTCTCAGCTCCTACAATGAGCAGTTCTTC. Translating it yields CAGEAALSSYNEQFF.

The chain is built from TRBV6-5 and TRBJ1-1; TRBD1 aligns across 7 bases. The CDR3 has 14 residues. The ends lost 8 bases at V and 0 bases at J; junction bases unmatched: 6. Germline CDR1 and CDR2: MNHEY and SVGAGI. CDR3 nucleotide sequence: TGTGCCAGCCGAGGGGGCAGGATGAACACTGAAGCTTTCTTT. Protein: CASRGGRMNTEAFF.

The CDR3: CASSEGGGQPQHF. CDR3 nucleotide sequence: TGTGCCAGCAGTGAAGGGGGCGGTCAGCCCCAGCATTTT. The chain combines TRBV6-4 with TRBJ1-5; TRBD1 matches at 7 bases. After removal of 3 bases from V and 6 bases from J, the junction contained 2 bases not matched to a gene. Germline-derived CDR1 and CDR2 are MRHNA and SNTAGT. The CDR3 totals 13 residues.

The chain links TRBV7-2 to TRBJ2-7, with 9 bases matching TRBD2. Germline-derived CDR1 and CDR2 are SGHTA and FQGNSA. Trimming took 6 bases from V and 4 from J; bases not matched to a gene: 19. The CDR3 totals 18 residues. The CDR3 sequence: CASRRAPPQAGGLYEQYF. The DNA for the CDR3 is TGTGCCAGCAGACGGGCCCCTCCTCAAGCGGGGGGTTTGTACGAGCAGTACTTC.

The J gene is TRBJ1-1, the V gene TRBV19, with TRBD1 identical over 10 bases. The CDR3 spans 16 residues. V lost 7 bases to trimming and J lost 5 bases; unmatched junction nucleotides: 13. Germline-derived CDR1 and CDR2 are LNHDA and SQIVND (reference sequence). The CDR3 nucleotides read TGTGCCAGTACCCAAGGGCCGGGACAGGGGAGTACTGAAGCTTTCTTT. It yields the protein CASTQGPGQGSTEAFF. The whole variable domain, remainder taken from reference TRBV19 and TRBJ1-1, is DGGITQSPKYLFRKEGQNVTLSCEQNLNHDAMYWYRQDPGQGLRLIYYSQIVNDFQKGDIAEGYSVSREKKESFPLTVTSAQKNPTAFYLCASTQGPGQGSTEAFFGQGTRLTVV.

The chain recombines TRBV19 with TRBJ2-1; 9 bases agree with TRBD1. The CDR3 loop spans 16 amino acids. The V gene end was trimmed by 4 bases and the J gene end by 2 bases; junction bases not matched to a gene: 6. In germline, CDR1 is LNHDA, CDR2 SQIVND (reference sequence). The CDR3 DNA reads as TGTGCCAGTAGTAGCCGCCGGGACAGGGCCTACAATGAGCAGTTCTTC. Protein product: CASSSRRDRAYNEQFF.

The CDR3 protein is CASSRSRVDTQYF. In nucleotides, the CDR3 is TGTGCCAGCAGCCGTAGCAGGGTCGATACGCAGTATTTT. The genes are TRBV6-5 and TRBJ2-3, with a weak D call TRBD1 (5 bases). This CDR3 contains 13 residues. Germline V lookup: CDR1 MNHEY, CDR2 SVGAGI. Trimming cost V 6 bases and J 6 bases, with 13 bases left between them.

This chain connects TRBV2 to TRBJ1-1, with a possible D match to TRBD1 (6 bases). This CDR3 region has 15 residues. Germline CDR1 reads SNHLY; CDR2 reads FYNNEI. V was shortened by 6 bases and J by 7 bases, with 21 bases between the two germline ends. As DNA, the CDR3 is TGTGCCAGCAGACAAGGACAGTCACCTGGCGGTGAAGCTTTCTTT. This gives the protein CASRQGQSPGGEAFF.

This chain links TRBV6-5 with TRBJ1-1, with 7 nucleotides matching TRBD1. The V segment lost 1 base and the J segment 5 bases; nucleotides outside the gene matches: 4. The CDR3 runs 14 residues. Germline CDR1 and CDR2: MNHEY and SVGAGI. The CDR3 DNA reads as TGTGCCAGCAGTTACTTACAGGGGCGGACTGAAGCTTTCTTT. Its protein product is CASSYLQGRTEAFF.

The rearrangement links TRBV6-5 to TRBJ2-2; D not certain. The CDR3 sequence is 12 residues long. V gave up 2 bases and J gave up 4 bases, with 2 bases separating them. The V gene's germline CDR1 is MNHEY and CDR2 SVGAGI. The CDR3 DNA sequence: TGTGCCAGCAGTTACAGCACCGGGGAGCTGTTTTTT. Translating gives CASSYSTGELFF.

The chain couples TRBV5-6 to TRBJ2-5; D is undetermined. Trimming pared 1 base from V and 4 bases from J, leaving 8 bases between. Germline V gives CDR1 SGHDT, CDR2 YYEEEE. The CDR3 contains 13 residues. CDR3 coding DNA: TGTGCCAGCAGCTTGTATGACGCAGAGACCCAGTACTTC. This gives the protein CASSLYDAETQYF.

The chain combines TRBV7-2 with TRBJ2-7; D may be TRBD1 or TRBD2 (6 bases each). Trimming removed 3 bases at V and 6 bases at J, with 21 bases between. This CDR3 contains 16 residues. Germline-derived CDR1 and CDR2 are SGHTA and FQGNSA. CDR3 protein: CASSFQASSVQGEQYF. The DNA of the CDR3 is TGTGCCAGCAGCTTCCAAGCGTCTAGCGTACAGGGCGAGCAGTACTTC.

This clone was counted a single time. J is TRBJ2-2 and V is TRBV28; TRBD2 agrees at 8 bases. CDR1 MDHEN and CDR2 SYDVKM come from the germline V gene. Trimming at V came to 7 bases and at J to 7 bases, leaving 8 bases not matched to a gene. This CDR3 has 14 amino acids. The CDR3 DNA reads as TGTGCCAGCAAAGAAGCGGGAGAAAACGGGGAGCTGTTTTTT. Encoded protein: CASKEAGENGELFF.

The chain joins TRBV27 to TRBJ2-7, with TRBD2 matching over 10 bases. After removal of 6 bases from V and 5 bases from J, the junction contained 10 bases not matched to a gene. Germline CDR1 MNHEY, CDR2 SMNVEV (reference sequence). The CDR3 has 15 residues. The CDR3 DNA reads as TGTGCCAGCAGGACTTTAGCGGGAGGAGGGAACGAGCAGTACTTC. Protein: CASRTLAGGGNEQYF.

V usage is TRBV6-5 and J usage is TRBJ2-7, with a possible D match to TRBD1 (5 bases). Trimming left V 7 bases short and J 5 bases short, with 18 bases between. From germline, CDR1 is MNHEY and CDR2 SVGAGI. The CDR3 runs 14 residues. The CDR3 sequence is CASKTLTGSHEQYF. In nucleotides, the CDR3 is TGTGCCAGCAAGACCTTAACAGGTTCCCACGAGCAGTACTTC.

The chain recombines TRBV5-4 with TRBJ1-2; D not resolved. V lost 0 bases and J lost 0, with 6 bases in between. The CDR3 runs 14 residues. The germline V gene has CDR1 SGHNT and CDR2 YYREEE (reference sequence). The CDR3 is CASSLALSNYGYTF. CDR3 nucleotides: TGTGCCAGCAGCTTGGCTCTCTCTAACTATGGCTACACCTTC.

The rearrangement links TRBV7-2 to TRBJ2-2; D gene ambiguous. V was trimmed by 1 base and J by 0 bases, leaving 9 bases between them. The CDR3 contains 16 residues. The germline CDR1 and CDR2 sequences are SGHTA and FQGNSA. The CDR3 DNA reads TGTGCCAGCAGCTTAGTAGGAATTCCGAACACCGGGGAGCTGTTTTTT. It is translated as CASSLVGIPNTGELFF.

Here the CDR3 DNA reads TGTGCCAGCAGCAGGAGGAACACTGAAGCTTTCTTT. This codes for CASSRRNTEAFF. This chain links TRBV11-2 with TRBJ1-1; D remains unclear. This CDR3 is 12 amino acids long. V was shortened by 5 bases and J by 1 base, with 5 bases between the two germline ends. Germline V lookup: CDR1 SGHAT, CDR2 FQNNGV.

The chain couples TRBV4-3 to TRBJ1-1; TRBD1 might be the D (5 bases). Germline lookup yields CDR1 LGHNA and CDR2 YSLEER. The CDR3 totals 15 residues. Trimming cost V 0 bases and J 3 bases, with 11 bases left between them. CDR3 bases: TGCGCCAGCAGCCAAGAAGGAGGGGAAGACACTGAAGCTTTCTTT. Protein sequence: CASSQEGGEDTEAFF.

The V call is TRBV7-2, the J call TRBJ2-1; TRBD2 aligns across 7 bases. The length of the CDR3 is 17 residues. CDR1 SGHTA and CDR2 FQGNSA come from the germline V gene. V shed 4 bases and J 1 base; nucleotides not matched to a gene: 10. The CDR3 spells CASSSPQGGLSYNEQFF. CDR3 nucleotide sequence: TGTGCCAGCAGCTCCCCCCAGGGAGGGCTTTCCTACAATGAGCAGTTCTTC.